A single sample is the source of the 31 T cell receptor beta chains below, sequenced in a study of spatial heterogeneity in lung cancer. Overall study findings and caveats: Tumor mutation count correlated with how many alpha and beta TCRs expanded intratumorally.

TCRdb passed the 5' RACE reads through MiXCR, listing each CDR3 protein once. This repertoire shows 100,000 to 110,000 distinct CDR3 sequences, 4% to 4.5% found once; its top ten account for less than 25%. Their recognized antigens are unknown. The time point here: sample taken at primary tumor resection. The material sequenced was lung tumor tissue, taken at surgery. The receptors here all came from a male donor with early-stage non-small cell lung cancer.

This clonotype was found many times. This chain connects TRBV28 to TRBJ2-2; D ambiguous. Per germline, CDR1 MDHEN and CDR2 SYDVKM. The CDR3 loop spans 15 amino acids. Between the trimmed V and J ends, which lost 7 bases and 3 bases, there was a span of 15 bases. The CDR3 DNA is TGTGCCAGCACCCAGCCAGGAGCTGACACCGGGGAGCTGTTTTTT. The encoded protein is CASTQPGADTGELFF.

This clonotype was observed many times. The chain uses TRBV20-1 and TRBJ2-7; 14 bases line up with TRBD2. Germline trimming cut 6 bases from V and 5 bases from J; bases unmatched to any gene: 6. The CDR3 runs to 14 residues. Germline V gene data show CDR1 as DFQATT and CDR2 as SNEGSKA (reference sequence). In nucleotides, the CDR3 is TGCAGTGCCGGGACTAGCGGGAGTTCAAACGAGCAGTACTTC. Residues: CSAGTSGSSNEQYF.

This clonotype was seen a few times. The chain combines TRBV15 with TRBJ1-3; D unclear. V lost 2 bases and J lost 0, with 5 bases in between. CDR1 is LNHNV and CDR2 is YYDKDF in the germline V gene (reference sequence). The CDR3 covers 14 residues. The CDR3 DNA reads TGTGCCACCAGCAGACTCCACTCTGGAAACACCATATATTTT. Protein: CATSRLHSGNTIYF.

This clonotype showed up many times. The chain couples TRBV7-6 to TRBJ2-5; no firm D call. V was cut by 1 base and J by 5 bases, with 5 bases left in between. This CDR3 spans 12 amino acids. CDR1 is SGHVS, CDR2 FNYEAQ, per germline. The CDR3 sequence: CASSLVSETQYF. In DNA, the CDR3 is TGTGCCAGCAGCTTAGTCTCGGAGACCCAGTACTTC.

Ten or more counts support this clonotype. The rearrangement links TRBV20-1 to TRBJ2-1, with D possibly TRBD2 on 7 matching bases. The CDR3 consists of 19 residues. Per the germline V gene, CDR1 is DFQATT and CDR2 is SNEGSKA (reference sequence). V was shortened by 3 bases and J by 7 bases, with 31 bases between the two germline ends. Written as DNA, the CDR3 is TGCAGTGCTAGGAATCGGAGGGGGGGCACGTTTGGCGGGGCAAATGAGCAGTTCTTC. Translating gives CSARNRRGGTFGGANEQFF.

Ten or more counts support this clonotype. The chain joins TRBV6-1 to TRBJ2-1; 7 positions match TRBD1. V lost 4 bases, J lost 7 bases, and 7 bases stayed unmatched. The CDR3 sequence is 14 residues long. Per the germline V gene, CDR1 is MNHNS and CDR2 is SASEGT. The DNA of the CDR3 is TGTGCCAGCAGTGGGCAGGGGGTAAGGAATGAGCAGTTCTTC. Translation: CASSGQGVRNEQFF.

In its sample, this clonotype was seen a few times. V is TRBV7-6 and J is TRBJ2-7, with D perhaps matching TRBD1 or TRBD2 (7 bases each). Germline V gives CDR1 SGHVS, CDR2 FNYEAQ. The CDR3 covers 18 residues. V was cut by 5 bases and J by 0 bases, with 23 bases left in between. CDR3 sequence (DNA): TGTGCCAGCAGCCGACAGGGTCCAGGGCGGGAGAGCTCCTACGAGCAGTACTTC. It encodes CASSRQGPGRESSYEQYF.

In its sample, this clonotype was seen many times. The chain joins TRBV6-5 to TRBJ2-3, with D perhaps being TRBD1 or TRBD2 (5 bases each). Germline CDR1 is MNHEY and CDR2 is SVGAGI. The CDR3 has 14 residues. The V end was cut by 7 bases, the J end by 2 bases, with 13 bases between. CDR3 protein: CASKPGSDTDTQYF. The CDR3 DNA is TGTGCCAGCAAGCCAGGGAGTGACACAGATACGCAGTATTTT.

This clonotype was seen many times. The chain uses TRBV7-2 and TRBJ1-5; tentatively, D is TRBD1 (6 bases). Trimming shortened V by 1 base and J by 7 bases, and 11 bases separated the two germline ends. The V gene's germline CDR1 is SGHTA and CDR2 FQGNSA. CDR3 length equals 14 residues. CDR3 nucleotides: TGTGCCAGCAGCTTAGAGGGGGTAAGGCAGCCCCAGCATTTT. It yields the protein CASSLEGVRQPQHF.

This clonotype was counted ten times or more. J is TRBJ2-5 and V is TRBV20-1; the match to TRBD2 covers 13 bases. The J segment lost 4 bases and the V segment lost 6 bases, leaving 5 bases of the junction unmatched. The germline V gene has CDR1 DFQATT and CDR2 SNEGSKA (reference sequence). This CDR3 has 14 amino acids. DNA of the CDR3: TGCAGTGCCTTCACTAGCGGGAGGGTAGAGACCCAGTACTTC. Its protein is CSAFTSGRVETQYF.

The rearrangement links TRBV20-1 to TRBJ2-5, with D maybe TRBD1 (5 bases). This CDR3 has 15 amino acids. CDR1 DFQATT and CDR2 SNEGSKA come from the germline V gene (reference sequence). V lost 3 bases and J 3 bases, leaving 17 bases between the germline ends. CDR3 coding DNA: TGCAGTGCTAGTCCTGTGGGGCTGAGTGAAGAGACCCAGTACTTC. Translating gives CSASPVGLSEETQYF.

The J gene is TRBJ1-1, the V gene TRBV30; TRBD1 might be the D (5 bases). V lost 1 base and J 3 bases, leaving 18 bases between the germline ends. Germline loops: CDR1 GTSNPN, CDR2 SVGIG (reference sequence). The CDR3 extends over 16 amino acids. CDR3 in amino acids: CAWSGLRDPSDTEAFF. DNA for the CDR3: TGTGCCTGGAGTGGGCTTAGGGACCCATCGGACACTGAAGCTTTCTTT.

This clonotype was observed a handful of times. This chain joins TRBV6-1 and TRBJ2-7; D is unclear. CDR1 and CDR2 (germline): MNHNS, SASEGT. Trimming took off 4 bases at V and 4 bases at J, with 5 bases between the two ends. This CDR3 comprises 11 residues. Here the CDR3 reads CASSVVYEQYF. CDR3 in DNA: TGTGCCAGCAGTGTGGTTTACGAGCAGTACTTC.

In its sample, this clonotype was seen many times. The chain joins TRBV28 to TRBJ2-6; no clear D. The length of the CDR3 is 13 residues. The germline V and J ends were trimmed by 6 bases and 0 bases, with 3 bases remaining between them. The germline V gene has CDR1 MDHEN and CDR2 SYDVKM. The CDR3 protein is CASRNSGANVLTF. The DNA of the CDR3 is TGTGCCAGCAGAAACTCTGGGGCCAACGTCCTGACTTTC.

This clonotype showed up many times. This chain connects TRBV5-6 to TRBJ1-4; 7 bases are shared with TRBD1. Germline V gene data show CDR1 as SGHDT and CDR2 as YYEEEE. CDR3 size: 16 residues. The J segment lost 8 bases and the V segment lost 0 bases, leaving 10 bases of the junction unmatched. CDR3 in DNA: TGTGCCAGCAGCTTGGGAGTGACAGGGTCCAACGAAAAACTGTTTTTT. Translating it yields CASSLGVTGSNEKLFF.

The sample holds many counts of this clonotype. The chain is built from TRBV29-1 and TRBJ2-5, with 12 bases aligning to TRBD2. Per the germline V gene, CDR1 is SQVTM and CDR2 is ANQGSEA. V was clipped by 7 bases and J by 5 bases; unmatched bases: 8. The CDR3 extends over 14 amino acids. CDR3 amino acids: CSAMTSGSLETQYF. The CDR3 nucleotides are TGCAGCGCAATGACTAGCGGGAGCTTGGAGACCCAGTACTTC.

This clonotype was seen many times. The chain combines TRBV13 with TRBJ2-1, with D maybe TRBD2 (6 bases). Germline assignment: CDR1 PRHDT and CDR2 FYEKMQ (reference sequence). The CDR3 runs 15 residues. V dropped 5 bases and J dropped 4 bases, with 15 bases sitting between them. The CDR3 sequence is CASSPGTPVYNEQFF. The DNA for the CDR3 is TGTGCCAGCAGCCCCGGGACTCCCGTTTACAATGAGCAGTTCTTC.

This clonotype has a count of ten or more. The CDR3 sequence: CSARDLWGSNTEAFF. CDR3 nucleotides: TGCAGTGCTAGAGATCTATGGGGTTCGAACACTGAAGCTTTCTTT. This chain uses TRBV20-1 with TRBJ1-1; the D is unclear. The germline V gene has CDR1 DFQATT and CDR2 SNEGSKA (reference sequence). The CDR3 extends over 15 amino acids. V lost 0 bases, J lost 1 base, and 12 bases lay in between.

This clonotype was counted at least ten times. The J gene is TRBJ2-7, the V gene TRBV20-1; 7 positions match TRBD2. The germline gives CDR1 DFQATT, CDR2 SNEGSKA (reference sequence). V dropped 1 base and J dropped 0; count of bases not matched to a gene: 6. The CDR3 has 15 amino acids. The CDR3 nucleotides are TGCAGTGCTAGAGCTAATAGCGGGTACTCCTACGAGCAGTACTTC. Protein: CSARANSGYSYEQYF.

This chain connects TRBV28 to TRBJ1-6; D ambiguous. V was cut by 3 bases and J by 0 bases, with 15 bases left in between. CDR3 length equals 18 residues. Germline CDR1 reads MDHEN; CDR2 reads SYDVKM. CDR3 in DNA: TGTGCCAGCAGTTTCCCTACGGACGGAAGCTCCTATAATTCACCCCTCCACTTT. Translating gives CASSFPTDGSSYNSPLHF. Supplemented by reference TRBV28 and TRBJ1-6, the full variable domain reads DVKVTQSSRYLVKRTGEKVFLECVQDMDHENMFWYRQDPGLGLRLIYFSYDVKMKEKGDIPEGYSVSREKKERFSLILESASTNQTSMYLCASSFPTDGSSYNSPLHFGNGTRLTVT.

This clonotype was seen many times. This chain connects TRBV10-3 to TRBJ2-7; D is uncertain. The CDR3 has 13 amino acids. V lost 3 bases and J 3 bases, leaving 9 bases between the germline ends. From germline, CDR1 is ENHRY and CDR2 SYGVKD. CDR3 sequence (DNA): TGTGCCATCAGTGAAGCGACTCACTACGAGCAGTACTTC. It yields the protein CAISEATHYEQYF.

At least ten counts were recorded for this clonotype. V and J are TRBV27 and TRBJ2-7; D remains ambiguous. V lost 0 bases and J lost 4, with 13 bases in between. Germline V CDR1 and CDR2: MNHEY, SMNVEV (reference sequence). There are 15 residues in the CDR3. This chain's CDR3 is CASSLSPVQDYEQYF. DNA of the CDR3: TGTGCCAGCAGTTTATCGCCGGTCCAGGATTACGAGCAGTACTTC.

This clonotype was counted ten times or more. The chain uses TRBV3-1 and TRBJ2-3, with no clear D. The CDR3 consists of 11 residues. V gave up 6 bases and J gave up 6 bases, with 7 bases separating them. In germline, CDR1 is LGHDT, CDR2 YNNKEL (reference sequence). The CDR3 spells CASRGLDTQYF. The CDR3 DNA reads TGTGCCAGCAGGGGCCTTGATACGCAGTATTTT.

This clonotype has at least ten counts. This chain uses TRBV28 with TRBJ2-7, with D possibly being TRBD1 (6 bases). CDR3 length equals 15 residues. The germline V and J ends were trimmed by 6 bases and 3 bases, with 18 bases remaining between them. CDR1 and CDR2 (germline): MDHEN, SYDVKM. The CDR3 is CASSNRVSANYEQYF. In DNA form, the CDR3 reads TGTGCCAGCAGCAACAGGGTTTCGGCTAACTACGAGCAGTACTTC.

The table lists this clonotype with many counts. V is TRBV29-1 and J is TRBJ2-5; 9 nucleotides match TRBD1. CDR3 length equals 14 residues. Germline V gene sequence: CDR1 SQVTM, CDR2 ANQGSEA. V dropped 6 bases and J dropped 4; count of bases not matched to a gene: 9. The CDR3 DNA reads TGCAGCGTCTCACAGGGGGCCCGTTTAGAGACCCAGTACTTC. Protein sequence: CSVSQGARLETQYF.

This chain uses TRBV29-1 with TRBJ1-3; D is unclear. The V end lost 3 bases, the J end lost 1 base, and 16 bases lay between the germline ends. The CDR3 is made up of 16 amino acids. In germline, CDR1 is SQVTM, CDR2 ANQGSEA. In DNA form, the CDR3 reads TGCAGCGTTGACGAAGGTTATGGATCTTCTGGAAACACCATATATTTT. Its protein product is CSVDEGYGSSGNTIYF.

This clonotype has only a few counts. The chain joins TRBV12-3 or TRBV12-4 to TRBJ2-3; maybe TRBD1 (5 bases). The V and J ends lost 6 bases and 5 bases respectively, with 15 bases between them. This CDR3 has 14 amino acids. CDR3 sequence: CASSPDNRKDTQYF. As DNA, the CDR3 is TGTGCCAGCAGCCCGGACAACAGGAAAGATACGCAGTATTTT.

Ten or more counts support this clonotype. The J gene is TRBJ2-7, the V gene TRBV3-1; D is perhaps TRBD1 or TRBD2 (6 bases each). This CDR3 is built from 13 residues. Germline lookup yields CDR1 LGHDT and CDR2 YNNKEL (reference sequence). V shed 2 bases and J shed 7 bases, with 12 bases lying between them. CDR3 bases: TGTGCCAGCAGCCAATCGAGGGGGAGGGAGCAGTACTTC. Translated, it gives CASSQSRGREQYF.

The rearrangement joins TRBV5-1 to TRBJ2-7, with D maybe TRBD1 (6 bases). The CDR3 is 14 amino acids. Trimming cost V 3 bases and J 6 bases, with 16 bases left between them. Germline CDR1 reads SGHRS; CDR2 reads YFSETQ. CDR3 nucleotides: TGCGCCAGCAGCTGGGGCCTACAGGGATCCGAGCAGTACTTC. Translation: CASSWGLQGSEQYF. Full variable domain (remainder filled in from reference TRBV5-1 and TRBJ2-7): KAGVTQTPRYLIKTRGQQVTLSCSPISGHRSVSWYQQTPGQGLQFLFEYFSETQRNKGNFPGRFSGRQFSNSRSEMNVSTLELGDSALYLCASSWGLQGSEQYFGPGTRLTVT.

This clonotype was detected many times. This chain joins TRBV2 and TRBJ1-5; 7 positions match TRBD1. The V segment lost 6 bases and the J segment 2 bases; nucleotides outside the gene matches: 7. The CDR3 sequence is 15 residues long. Germline V CDR1 and CDR2: SNHLY, FYNNEI. The CDR3 region has the DNA TGTGCCAGCAGCTACAGGGGTTGGGGCAATCAGCCCCAGCATTTT. Its translation is CASSYRGWGNQPQHF.

This clonotype showed up many times. This sequence joins TRBV10-3 and TRBJ2-1; TRBD1 matches 10 bases. V shed 4 bases and J 10 bases; nucleotides not matched to a gene: 10. Germline V gene data show CDR1 as ENHRY and CDR2 as SYGVKD. The CDR3 is 15 amino acids. DNA of the CDR3: TGTGCCATCAGTGCCCGGGACAGGGGAACCCACGAGCAGTTCTTC. Amino acid sequence: CAISARDRGTHEQFF.